Described below is a single T cell receptor (beta chain) sequence and its context. What it recognizes is unknown. PCR was performed using 60 Vbeta and 13 Jbeta primers. Using immunoSEQ multiplex PCR, the repertoire was profiled, and TCRdb retains in-frame clones only, with some absent. The top ten hold 2.8% of the sample, which has more than 130,000 clones, over 70% seen once. These data are taken from a study of cytomegalovirus exposure and HLA in healthy donors. Looked up from germline, CDR1 is SGHRS and CDR2 is YFSETQ. The V gene end was trimmed by 3 bases and the J gene end by 5 bases; junction bases not matched to a gene: 11. This CDR3 contains 16 residues. Study-level findings and limits: Upon later analysis, HLA-associated TCR beta chains proved more clonally expanded than other, equally common chains. In vitro checks showed that a few CMV-associated chains really do target CMV antigens. Trimming of TCR beta V- and J-genes showed a link, identified in a later analysis, to a missense DCLRE1C variant.

The sample consisted of PBMCs. The chain couples TRBV5-1 to TRBJ2-7; 10 positions agree with TRBD1. The clonotype comes from a male donor in good health and CMV-seronegative. The CDR3 DNA sequence: TGCGCCAGCAGCTGGGGGTCGGGGACAGGGGAAAACGAGCAGTACTTC. It yields the protein CASSWGSGTGENEQYF.